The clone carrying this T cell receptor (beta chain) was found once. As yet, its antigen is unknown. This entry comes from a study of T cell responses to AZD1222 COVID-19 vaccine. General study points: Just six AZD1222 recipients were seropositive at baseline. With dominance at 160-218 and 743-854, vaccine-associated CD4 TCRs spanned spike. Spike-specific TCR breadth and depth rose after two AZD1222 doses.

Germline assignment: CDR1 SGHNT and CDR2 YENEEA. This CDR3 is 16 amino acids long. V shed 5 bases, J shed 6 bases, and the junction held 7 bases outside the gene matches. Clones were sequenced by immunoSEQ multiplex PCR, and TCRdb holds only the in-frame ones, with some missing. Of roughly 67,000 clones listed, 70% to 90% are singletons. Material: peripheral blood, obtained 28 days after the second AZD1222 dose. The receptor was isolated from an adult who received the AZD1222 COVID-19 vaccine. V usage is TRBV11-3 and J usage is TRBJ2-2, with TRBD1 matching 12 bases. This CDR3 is CASSLLGTGGSGELFF. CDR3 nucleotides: TGTGCCAGCAGCCTACTTGGGACAGGGGGCTCCGGGGAGCTGTTTTTT.